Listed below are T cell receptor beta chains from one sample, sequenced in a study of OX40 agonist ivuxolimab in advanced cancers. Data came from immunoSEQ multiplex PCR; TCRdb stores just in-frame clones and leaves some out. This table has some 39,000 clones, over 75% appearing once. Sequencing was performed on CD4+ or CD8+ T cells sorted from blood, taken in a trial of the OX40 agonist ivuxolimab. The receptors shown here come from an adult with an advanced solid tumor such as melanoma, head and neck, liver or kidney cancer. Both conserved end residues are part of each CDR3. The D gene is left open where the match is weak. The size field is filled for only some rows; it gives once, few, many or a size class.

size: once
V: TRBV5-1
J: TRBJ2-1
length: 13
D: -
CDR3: CASSSRIDNEQFF
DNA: TGCGCCAGCAGCTCGAGGATAGACAATGAGCAGTTCTTC

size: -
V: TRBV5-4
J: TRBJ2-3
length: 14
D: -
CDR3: CASSLVGSADTQYF
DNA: TGTGCCAGCAGCTTGGTTGGGTCCGCAGATACGCAGTATTTT

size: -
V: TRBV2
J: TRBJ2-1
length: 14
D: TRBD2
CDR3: CASTGTRGGNEQFF
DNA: TGTGCCAGCACTGGGACTAGAGGTGGCAATGAGCAGTTCTTC

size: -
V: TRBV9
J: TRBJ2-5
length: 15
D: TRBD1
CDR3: CASSVGQGRQETQYF
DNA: TGTGCCAGCAGCGTCGGACAGGGCCGCCAAGAGACCCAGTACTTC

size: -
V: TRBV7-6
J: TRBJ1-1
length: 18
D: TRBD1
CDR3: CASSLVWTGNYPNTEAFF
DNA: TGTGCCAGCAGCTTAGTTTGGACAGGGAACTACCCGAACACTGAAGCTTTCTTT

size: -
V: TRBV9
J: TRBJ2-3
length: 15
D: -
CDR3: CASSPSRRGADTQYF
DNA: TGTGCCAGCAGCCCCAGCCGGAGAGGGGCAGATACGCAGTATTTT

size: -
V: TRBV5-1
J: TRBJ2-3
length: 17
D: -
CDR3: CASSLPPGRPSTDTQYF
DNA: TGCGCCAGCAGCCTCCCCCCGGGCAGGCCTAGCACAGATACGCAGTATTTT

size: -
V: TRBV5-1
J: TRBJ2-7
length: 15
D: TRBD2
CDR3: CASSLGGTSAYEQYF
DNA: TGCGCCAGCAGCTTGGGAGGGACTAGCGCCTACGAGCAGTACTTC

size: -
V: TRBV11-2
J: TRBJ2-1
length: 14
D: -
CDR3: CASSTRQEGAEQFF
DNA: TGCGCCAGCAGCACCCGACAGGAAGGGGCTGAGCAGTTCTTC

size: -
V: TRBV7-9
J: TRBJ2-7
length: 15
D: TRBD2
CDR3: CASSSTSGLFEEQYF
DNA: TGTGCCAGCAGCTCGACTAGCGGACTATTCGAAGAGCAGTACTTC

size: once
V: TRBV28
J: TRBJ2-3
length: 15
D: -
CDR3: CASRGFGASTDTQYF
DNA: TGTGCCAGCAGGGGGTTTGGAGCGAGCACAGATACGCAGTATTTT